This is a list of T cell receptor beta chains from one sample in a study of blood T cell repertoires in COVID-19. The table came from immunoSEQ multiplex PCR; TCRdb's copy has only in-frame clones and leaves some out. The repertoire holds about 200,000 clones, with roughly 90% as singletons. Sequenced input: peripheral blood. The source of these receptors is a woman in her seventies with acute or convalescent COVID-19. Both conserved end residues are part of each CDR3. Each record gives: clone size, V gene, D gene, J gene, CDR3 DNA, CDR3 protein. D genes are given only for firm matches. Clone size is stated in some rows and not others, as once, few, many or a class when expanded.

clone_size: -; v_call: TRBV19; d_call: TRBD1; j_call: TRBJ1-2; cdr3_nt: TGTGCCAGTAGGGGGACAGGGATTTCCAACTATGGCTACACCTTC; cdr3_aa: CASRGTGISNYGYTF
clone_size: -; v_call: TRBV9; d_call: -; j_call: TRBJ1-1; cdr3_nt: TGTGCCAGCAGCGCCGCCGTGGTGGGGGGGCAGCACACTGAAGCTTTCTTT; cdr3_aa: CASSAAVVGGQHTEAFF
clone_size: -; v_call: TRBV7-9; d_call: -; j_call: TRBJ1-1; cdr3_nt: TGTGCCAGCAGCTTATCTGCAGGGACTGAAGCTTTCTTT; cdr3_aa: CASSLSAGTEAFF
clone_size: -; v_call: TRBV5-4; d_call: -; j_call: TRBJ2-5; cdr3_nt: TGTGCCAGCAGCGGCCAAGACGGAGAAGGGGTTCGGGAGACCCAGTACTTC; cdr3_aa: CASSGQDGEGVRETQYF
clone_size: -; v_call: TRBV5-4; d_call: TRBD2; j_call: TRBJ2-1; cdr3_nt: TGTGCCAGCAGCTTGGCACTAGCGGATTCCAATGAGCAGTTCTTC; cdr3_aa: CASSLALADSNEQFF
clone_size: -; v_call: TRBV5-1; d_call: TRBD1; j_call: TRBJ1-1; cdr3_nt: TGCGCCAGCAGCTTGGGGACAGGCCCGAACACTGAAGCTTTCTTT; cdr3_aa: CASSLGTGPNTEAFF
clone_size: few; v_call: TRBV11-2; d_call: -; j_call: TRBJ2-7; cdr3_nt: TGTGCCAGCAGCTCCCCAGGGGCGAGCTCCTACGAGCAGTACTTC; cdr3_aa: CASSSPGASSYEQYF
clone_size: -; v_call: TRBV23-1; d_call: TRBD1; j_call: TRBJ2-7; cdr3_nt: TGCGCCAGCTTCGGGACAGATGAGCAGTACTTC; cdr3_aa: CASFGTDEQYF
clone_size: -; v_call: TRBV6-5; d_call: -; j_call: TRBJ1-3; cdr3_nt: TGTGCCAGCAGGGGAGGGGACACCATATATTTT; cdr3_aa: CASRGGDTIYF
clone_size: -; v_call: TRBV5-4; d_call: -; j_call: TRBJ1-4; cdr3_nt: TGTGCCAGCGGTACTGATGGGCAGGGTAATGAAAAACTGTTTTTT; cdr3_aa: CASGTDGQGNEKLFF
clone_size: -; v_call: TRBV27; d_call: TRBD2; j_call: TRBJ2-1; cdr3_nt: TGTGCCAGCAGTTTAACCCTAGCGGGGAATGAGCAGTTCTTC; cdr3_aa: CASSLTLAGNEQFF
clone_size: -; v_call: TRBV4-3; d_call: TRBD1; j_call: TRBJ2-6; cdr3_nt: TGCGCCAGCAGCCAAGTCGCGATTGGGACAGGGGGCGCTGGGGCCAACGTCCTGACTTTC; cdr3_aa: CASSQVAIGTGGAGANVLTF
clone_size: -; v_call: TRBV7-2; d_call: -; j_call: TRBJ1-6; cdr3_nt: TGTGCCAGCAGCTTACAGGGCTATAATTCACCCCTCCACTTT; cdr3_aa: CASSLQGYNSPLHF
clone_size: -; v_call: TRBV10-3; d_call: -; j_call: TRBJ2-2; cdr3_nt: TGTGCCGTGCGGGCTTCAAGCCGGAACACCGGGGAGCTGTTTTTT; cdr3_aa: CAVRASSRNTGELFF
clone_size: -; v_call: TRBV3-1/TRBV3-2; d_call: -; j_call: TRBJ1-2; cdr3_nt: TGTGCCAGCAGCCCCCCCGGGAACTATGGCTACACCTTC; cdr3_aa: CASSPPGNYGYTF
clone_size: -; v_call: TRBV28; d_call: -; j_call: TRBJ2-3; cdr3_nt: TGTGCCAGCCAACCAGGTGCTGGCCCCCCGAATACGCAGTATTTT; cdr3_aa: CASQPGAGPPNTQYF
clone_size: -; v_call: TRBV5-4; d_call: TRBD2; j_call: TRBJ2-3; cdr3_nt: TGTGCCAGCAGACAACGACTAGCGGGACGCACAGATACGCAGTATTTT; cdr3_aa: CASRQRLAGRTDTQYF
clone_size: -; v_call: TRBV11-2; d_call: TRBD2; j_call: TRBJ2-1; cdr3_nt: TGTGCCAGCAGCTTACTAGCGGGAGGTAACGATGAGCAGTTCTTC; cdr3_aa: CASSLLAGGNDEQFF
clone_size: -; v_call: TRBV18; d_call: TRBD1; j_call: TRBJ1-1; cdr3_nt: TGTGCCAGCTCACCACAGGGGGCTAACACTGAAGCTTTCTTT; cdr3_aa: CASSPQGANTEAFF
clone_size: -; v_call: TRBV7-9; d_call: -; j_call: TRBJ1-5; cdr3_nt: TGTGCCAGCTCGTCGAGCGGCAATCAGCCCCAGCATTTT; cdr3_aa: CASSSSGNQPQHF
clone_size: -; v_call: TRBV7-2; d_call: TRBD2; j_call: TRBJ2-7; cdr3_nt: TGTGCCAGCAGCTTAGTAGGTACTAGCGGGACCGACGAGCAGTACTTC; cdr3_aa: CASSLVGTSGTDEQYF
clone_size: -; v_call: TRBV2; d_call: TRBD2; j_call: TRBJ2-5; cdr3_nt: TGTGCCAGCACCCGACTAGCACAAGAGACCCAGTACTTC; cdr3_aa: CASTRLAQETQYF
clone_size: few; v_call: TRBV2; d_call: TRBD2; j_call: TRBJ2-1; cdr3_nt: TGTGCCAGCAGTGAAAACCTAGCGGGGTTCTACAATGAGCAGTTCTTC; cdr3_aa: CASSENLAGFYNEQFF
clone_size: once; v_call: TRBV9; d_call: -; j_call: TRBJ2-3; cdr3_nt: TGTGCCAGCAGCGTAGTAAACACAGATACGCAGTATTTT; cdr3_aa: CASSVVNTDTQYF
clone_size: few; v_call: TRBV28; d_call: TRBD1; j_call: TRBJ1-2; cdr3_nt: TGTGCCAGCAGTTTTTTGGACAGGGGAAGGGCGGACGGCTACACCTTC; cdr3_aa: CASSFLDRGRADGYTF
clone_size: few; v_call: TRBV5-4; d_call: TRBD1; j_call: TRBJ2-7; cdr3_nt: TGTGCCAGCAAATCCAGGGGGTTTGGCGAGCAGTACTTC; cdr3_aa: CASKSRGFGEQYF
clone_size: few; v_call: TRBV12-3/TRBV12-4; d_call: TRBD1; j_call: TRBJ2-7; cdr3_nt: TGTGCCACCGGACAGGGGGCCGGCTACGAGCAGTACTTC; cdr3_aa: CATGQGAGYEQYF
clone_size: -; v_call: TRBV19; d_call: -; j_call: TRBJ1-1; cdr3_nt: TGTGCCAGTAGTATTCTACAGGAAGCTTTCTTT; cdr3_aa: CASSILQEAFF
clone_size: -; v_call: TRBV18; d_call: -; j_call: TRBJ1-5; cdr3_nt: TGTGCCAGCTCATTCCAGGACAGAAATCAGCCCCAGCATTTT; cdr3_aa: CASSFQDRNQPQHF
clone_size: -; v_call: TRBV29-1; d_call: -; j_call: TRBJ2-2; cdr3_nt: TGCAGCGTTTCGCCGGAAATCGGGACCGGGGAGCTGTTTTTT; cdr3_aa: CSVSPEIGTGELFF
clone_size: -; v_call: TRBV29-1; d_call: -; j_call: TRBJ1-5; cdr3_nt: TGCAGCGTTGGAGAATTAGGGGAACAGCCCCAGCATTTT; cdr3_aa: CSVGELGEQPQHF
clone_size: few; v_call: TRBV4-1; d_call: -; j_call: TRBJ1-5; cdr3_nt: TGCGCCAGCAGCCTTCATGAGACCGGGACATTCAATCAGCCCCAGCATTTT; cdr3_aa: CASSLHETGTFNQPQHF
clone_size: once; v_call: TRBV6-5; d_call: -; j_call: TRBJ1-1; cdr3_nt: TGTGCCAGCAGTTATTCCACAGGGTTTAACACTGAAGCTTTCTTT; cdr3_aa: CASSYSTGFNTEAFF
clone_size: -; v_call: TRBV28; d_call: -; j_call: TRBJ1-5; cdr3_nt: TGTGCCAGCAGACCCCAGGGGAATCAGCCCCAGCATTTT; cdr3_aa: CASRPQGNQPQHF
clone_size: -; v_call: TRBV19; d_call: -; j_call: TRBJ1-2; cdr3_nt: TGTGCCAGTAGTTATGCGGCTAACTATGGCTACACCTTC; cdr3_aa: CASSYAANYGYTF
clone_size: -; v_call: TRBV27; d_call: -; j_call: TRBJ1-4; cdr3_nt: TGTGCCAGCAGTGCGGGGAGCGAAAAACTGTTTTTT; cdr3_aa: CASSAGSEKLFF
clone_size: -; v_call: TRBV6-5; d_call: -; j_call: TRBJ1-6; cdr3_nt: TGTGCCAGCAGTTATTTGACAGAATCACCCCTCCACTTT; cdr3_aa: CASSYLTESPLHF
clone_size: -; v_call: TRBV2; d_call: TRBD1; j_call: TRBJ1-1; cdr3_nt: TGTGCCAGCAGAAAACAGGGGTGGAACACTGAAGCTTTCTTT; cdr3_aa: CASRKQGWNTEAFF
clone_size: -; v_call: TRBV7-8; d_call: TRBD2; j_call: TRBJ2-2; cdr3_nt: TGTGCCAGCAGCAATAGCGGGAGTATATCCGGGGAGCTGTTTTTT; cdr3_aa: CASSNSGSISGELFF
clone_size: -; v_call: TRBV4-2; d_call: -; j_call: TRBJ1-2; cdr3_nt: TGTGCCAGCAGCCAAGTATGGGCCGACAGCTATGGCTACACCTTC; cdr3_aa: CASSQVWADSYGYTF
clone_size: -; v_call: TRBV6-5; d_call: TRBD1; j_call: TRBJ1-1; cdr3_nt: TGTGCCAGCAACTACCGGGACAGAGCTTTCTTT; cdr3_aa: CASNYRDRAFF
clone_size: few; v_call: TRBV5-1; d_call: TRBD1; j_call: TRBJ2-7; cdr3_nt: TGCGCCAGCAGCTTGCCCGGGACAGAACAAAAGTACTTC; cdr3_aa: CASSLPGTEQKYF
clone_size: -; v_call: TRBV7-9; d_call: -; j_call: TRBJ1-1; cdr3_nt: TGTGCCAGCAGCTTAGATCGGAGGAACACTGAAGCTTTCTTT; cdr3_aa: CASSLDRRNTEAFF
clone_size: -; v_call: TRBV13; d_call: -; j_call: TRBJ1-1; cdr3_nt: TGTGCCAGCAGGCATCGGGTCATGAACACTGAAGCTTTCTTT; cdr3_aa: CASRHRVMNTEAFF
clone_size: -; v_call: TRBV9; d_call: -; j_call: TRBJ1-6; cdr3_nt: TGTGCCAGCAGCGCCGAACAGGGTAGTAATTCACCCCTCCACTTT; cdr3_aa: CASSAEQGSNSPLHF
clone_size: -; v_call: TRBV3-1/TRBV3-2; d_call: -; j_call: TRBJ1-4; cdr3_nt: TGTGCCAGCAGCCAACACGGGGCTAATGAAAAACTGTTTTTT; cdr3_aa: CASSQHGANEKLFF
clone_size: -; v_call: TRBV28; d_call: -; j_call: TRBJ2-7; cdr3_nt: TGTGCCAGCAGTTACCCTGACAGGCCCTACGAGCAGTACTTC; cdr3_aa: CASSYPDRPYEQYF
clone_size: -; v_call: TRBV5-4; d_call: TRBD1; j_call: TRBJ1-2; cdr3_nt: TGTGCCAGCAGCCTCTCCCTTGGACAGGGATATGGCTACACCTTC; cdr3_aa: CASSLSLGQGYGYTF
clone_size: -; v_call: TRBV9; d_call: TRBD2; j_call: TRBJ2-1; cdr3_nt: TGTGCCAGCAGCGTAGCCCGACTAGCGGGAGGGCTAGGGAATGAGCAGTTCTTC; cdr3_aa: CASSVARLAGGLGNEQFF
clone_size: -; v_call: TRBV4-2; d_call: -; j_call: TRBJ2-1; cdr3_nt: TGTGCCAGCAGCCCCCTTGGGCGATCAGGTGAGCAGTTCTTC; cdr3_aa: CASSPLGRSGEQFF
clone_size: few; v_call: TRBV28; d_call: TRBD1; j_call: TRBJ1-1; cdr3_nt: TGTGCCAGCAGTTTAAGGACAGGGGGCAGAGCTTTCTTT; cdr3_aa: CASSLRTGGRAFF
clone_size: -; v_call: TRBV10-3; d_call: -; j_call: TRBJ2-2; cdr3_nt: TGTGCCATCAGTTTGACTGAGAACACCGGGGAGCTGTTTTTT; cdr3_aa: CAISLTENTGELFF
clone_size: once; v_call: TRBV10-2; d_call: TRBD2; j_call: TRBJ2-2; cdr3_nt: TGCGCCGGTCGGGCTAGCGGGAACGCCGGGGAGCTGTTTTTT; cdr3_aa: CAGRASGNAGELFF